This note documents a single T cell receptor (beta chain) sequence. The specificity of this receptor is unknown. No per-base quality is available; no much larger clone lies one base away. Separate from the approximately 700-subject first cohort, the validation cohort of 90 to 150 subjects was the group to which the donors belonged. This entry comes from a study of cytomegalovirus exposure and HLA in healthy donors (dated by TCRdb to about 2017). For the study in its entirety: A later analysis indicated that the 100 to 150 validation repertoires were generated on the platform also employed for the 666 repertoires of the first cohort. Along with the 666-subject first cohort, a separate validation cohort of over a hundred different subjects was used. To predict cytomegalovirus infection status, the study brought together high-throughput TCR immunosequencing, statistical association of individual TCRs with disease status, and machine learning. The study was designed to test whether signatures of past pathogen exposure could be identified by cataloging public T cell receptors. What the study reported, not specific to this receptor: In vitro tests confirmed that a few of the cytomegalovirus-associated TCR beta chains recognize cytomegalovirus antigens. The classifier was reported to diagnose cytomegalovirus status with high specificity and sensitivity in both the original and validation cohorts. A total of fewer than 200 TCR beta chains were listed by the study as associated with cytomegalovirus. Most TCR sequences were observed very rarely across donors, whereas some public TCRs were present in many individuals. The authors suggested that the approach could potentially be extended to other disease states and immunological phenotypes. Of the cluster scores, 90% to 95% were above 0 in a later analysis, which found that TCRs clustered in the first cohort also tended to co-occur in the 95 to 150 validation repertoires. A later analysis lacked HLA typing for the validation cohort, so it scored co-occurrence in that cohort across all 130 or so repertoires.

From its cysteine to its phenylalanine, the CDR3 spans 13 amino acids. Here the CDR3 DNA is all that survives: 39 bases in frame from base 1. V was cut back by 3 bases and J by 5 bases, leaving a gap of 8 bases between them. From the germline V gene, CDR1 is MGHRA and CDR2 is YSYEKL. Receptor libraries were prepared by the immunoSEQ multiplex PCR assay. On the study's bioinformatics: A statistical classification framework was built for diagnosing cytomegalovirus status from the catalog of TCR beta chain sequences. TCRdb retrieved this table from immuneACCESS and kept in-frame rearrangements only. Not all clones are present; in checked studies, unresolved V genes account for under half, and no reason is known for the remainder. That table furnishes V, J and clone size, whereas the DNA furnished D and trimming. This sample has under 110,000 clones in its table, and around 90% of those were observed once. The top ten hold around 1.9% of the sample.

The clonotype originates from a woman aged 18-29 years in good health and CMV-seropositive. Sequenced sample: PBMCs. The rearranged chain carries TRBV4-1 and TRBJ2-4, with no confidently assigned D gene. The bases are TGCGCCAGCAGCCACACAGACCAAAACATTCAGTACTTC. Its translation reads: CASSHTDQNIQYF.